This T cell receptor beta chain was recovered during a study of blood T cells in healthy people across ages. A note on this clonotype: Its antigen is unidentified. One junction end does not reproduce the germline sequence, and a read error may be involved.

Sample-barcoded 5' priming and a J-beta primer mix drove a second PCR of roughly 7 to 11 cycles. TCRdb reprocessed the 5' RACE reads via MiXCR and lists one record per CDR3 protein. Of 1.5 million or so distinct CDR3 sequences in the sample, 35% to 45% were seen once. Broader study findings: It was held that diversity estimates obtained from one million T cells represented underestimates.

The TCR comes from a woman in her late teens or twenties in good health. Sequenced input: blood.

The CDR3, as DNA: TGTGCCAGCAGTCCCCGGCAGGACCTTTATGGCTACACCTTT. Its translation is CASSPRQDLYGYTF. V and J are TRBV12-3 or TRBV12-4 and TRBJ1-2; D gene ambiguous. The CDR3 extends over 14 amino acids.